This T cell receptor beta chain is from a study of T cells after posttransplantation cyclophosphamide. Cyclophosphamide on days +3 and +4 followed busulfan-fludarabine conditioning and a marrow graft. A few counts support this clone. As yet, its antigen is unknown. V shed 4 bases and J 8 bases; nucleotides not matched to a gene: 5. The germline V gene has CDR1 SEHNR and CDR2 FQNEAQ (reference sequence). CDR3 size: 13 residues. Whole-study results and caveats: TRB overlap between skin or GI tissue T cells and blood was limited. After PTCy, TRB diversity resembled that of CNI/methotrexate controls. Later post-transplant blood repertoires were often dominated by donor CD8+ memory clones.

Libraries were prepared by immunoSEQ multiplex PCR; TCRdb keeps only in-frame clonotypes and omits some of them. The sample comprises thousands of clones, 1.5% to 2% of which are singletons, and roughly 31% rests with the top ten. Sequencing was performed on PBMCs, taken 242 days after a stem cell transplant with posttransplant cyclophosphamide. The V gene is TRBV7-9, the J gene TRBJ2-4; 7 bases are shared with TRBD1. The sequence came from a male patient younger than 45 who received an allogeneic stem cell transplant from a related donor, was CMV-positive, and had no GVHD. Some of these T cells may belong to the graft donor. DNA for the CDR3: TGTGCCAGCAGCTCCTCAGGGGGAGACATTCAGTACTTC. This translates into CASSSSGGDIQYF. Looking up the rest from reference TRBV7-9 and TRBJ2-4 gives the full variable domain: DTGVSQNPRHKITKRGQNVTFRCDPISEHNRLYWYRQTLGQGPEFLTYFQNEAQLEKSRLLSDRFSAERPKGSFSTLEIQRTEQGDSAMYLCASSSSGGDIQYFGAGTRLSVL.